This passage covers 17 T cell receptor beta chains from one sample sequenced in a study of cytomegalovirus exposure and HLA in healthy donors. PCR primers comprised 60 Vbeta and 13 Jbeta primers. TCRdb keeps only in-frame clones here, not all; method: immunoSEQ multiplex PCR. The sample lists about 130,000 clones, 75% to 80% occurring once. Sequences were obtained from PBMCs. The receptors here all came from a man aged 25 to 45 in good health and CMV-seronegative.

J is TRBJ2-7 and V is TRBV28; D gene unclear. Germline values: CDR1 MDHEN, CDR2 SYDVKM. With 1 base removed from V and 3 bases from J, the gap between germline ends came to 7 bases. The CDR3 runs 13 residues. CDR3 DNA: TGTGCCAGCAGTTTATCCCCAAACTACGAGCAGTACTTC. Translation: CASSLSPNYEQYF.

The genes are TRBV11-2 and TRBJ2-1; TRBD2 matches 10 bases. CDR3 length: 15 residues. Unmatched junction bases numbered 4, after V lost 3 bases and J lost 5 bases. Germline values: CDR1 SGHAT, CDR2 FQNNGV. This CDR3 is CASSFTSGNHNEQFF. For the CDR3, the DNA is TGTGCCAGCAGCTTCACTAGCGGGAACCACAATGAGCAGTTCTTC.

V gene TRBV5-6 combines with J gene TRBJ2-5; 10 bases are a match to TRBD1. The V gene end was trimmed by 4 bases and the J gene end by 5 bases; junction bases not matched to a gene: 8. The CDR3 is 15 amino acids. Per the germline V gene, CDR1 is SGHDT and CDR2 is YYEEEE. The CDR3 region has the DNA TGTGCCAGCAGCCTGGTGGGGACAGGGGCCGAGACCCAGTACTTC. Its translation is CASSLVGTGAETQYF.

The chain uses TRBV9 and TRBJ2-5, with 8 bases that match TRBD2. The CDR3 loop spans 17 amino acids. Germline-derived CDR1 and CDR2 are SGDLS and YYNGEE. V lost 6 bases and J lost 1; bases outside the gene matches: 14. The CDR3 nucleotides read TGTGCCAGCAACTTAGGCCCTAGCGGGTACCTCCAAGAGACCCAGTACTTC. It codes for CASNLGPSGYLQETQYF.

CDR3 amino acids: CASSVTGGYGYTF. The CDR3 DNA sequence: TGTGCCAGCAGTGTGACAGGGGGCTATGGCTACACCTTC. The chain joins TRBV6-5 to TRBJ1-2; 9 bases align to TRBD1. The germline gives CDR1 MNHEY, CDR2 SVGAGI. There are 13 residues in the CDR3. Losses at the gene ends were 5 bases for V and 4 bases for J; bases not matched to a gene: 2.

The chain recombines TRBV9 with TRBJ2-3; no clear D gene. V was cut by 1 base and J by 0 bases, with 9 bases left in between. Germline CDR1 SGDLS, CDR2 YYNGEE. This CDR3 has 15 residues. This CDR3 is CASSVYGRSTDTQYF. The CDR3 DNA reads as TGTGCCAGCAGCGTATATGGCAGGAGCACAGATACGCAGTATTTT.

In this sample, this clone turned up once. This sequence joins TRBV30 and TRBJ1-2; D unresolved. Germline V gene data show CDR1 as GTSNPN and CDR2 as SVGIG (reference sequence). CDR3 length equals 12 residues. Trimming removed 4 bases from V and 11 bases from J, with 17 bases in between. CDR3 nucleotide sequence: TGTGCCTGGACGGAGGCCTCCGGACGGTACACCTTC. Protein product: CAWTEASGRYTF.

The CDR3 nucleotides read TGCGCCAGCAGCTTGGCCGCGGAGGGTAAAAAACTGTTTTTT. Translated, it gives CASSLAAEGKKLFF. The rearrangement links TRBV5-1 to TRBJ1-4; D uncertain. The V end was cut by 0 bases, the J end by 9 bases, with 12 bases between. The CDR3 length is 14 residues. Germline V gene data show CDR1 as SGHRS and CDR2 as YFSETQ.

J is TRBJ2-7 and V is TRBV27; 9 nucleotides align to TRBD2. Germline-derived CDR1 and CDR2 are MNHEY and SMNVEV (reference sequence). V was pared by 6 bases and J by 5 bases, with 11 bases of the junction left unmatched. This CDR3 has 15 residues. Here the CDR3 DNA reads TGTGCCAGCAGCAGCCCTAGCGGGGTAATAAACGAGCAGTACTTC. This gives the protein CASSSPSGVINEQYF.

The V and J genes are TRBV7-3 and TRBJ2-3; TRBD2 matches 10 bases. J was trimmed by 11 bases and V by 2 bases; bases with no gene match: 4. The CDR3 length is 13 residues. The germline V gene encodes CDR1 SGHTA and CDR2 FQGTGA. CDR3 DNA: TGTGCCAGCAGCTTATCTAGCGGGAGAGGGCAGTATTTT. Its protein product is CASSLSSGRGQYF.

This clone has just a few counts. The rearrangement links TRBV19 to TRBJ2-1; D is ambiguous. CDR3 length equals 15 residues. The germline V and J ends were trimmed by 5 bases and 0 bases, with 11 bases remaining between them. The V gene's germline CDR1 is LNHDA and CDR2 SQIVND (reference sequence). In DNA form, the CDR3 reads TGTGCCAGTAGTCTAGGCTTCAGCTCCTACAATGAGCAGTTCTTC. It specifies CASSLGFSSYNEQFF.

This clone was recorded a few times. The chain employs TRBV6-5 and TRBJ2-3; 9 nucleotides align to TRBD2. Germline CDR1 is MNHEY and CDR2 is SVGAGI. The CDR3 runs 15 residues. Unmatched junction bases numbered 8, after V lost 6 bases and J lost 4 bases. CDR3 nucleotides: TGTGCCAGCAGGAAAGGACTAGCGTTCCCAGATACGCAGTATTTT. This gives the protein CASRKGLAFPDTQYF.

The chain has TRBV7-9 and TRBJ2-1; 7 bases are shared with TRBD1. CDR1 is SEHNR and CDR2 is FQNEAQ in the germline V gene (reference sequence). V lost 5 bases, J lost 6 bases, and 13 bases stayed unmatched. The CDR3 consists of 16 residues. In DNA form, the CDR3 reads TGTGCCAGCAGCCATCCACCTAAGACAGGGAGCAATGAGCAGTTCTTC. Its protein product is CASSHPPKTGSNEQFF.

The chain is built from TRBV9 and TRBJ1-1; 9 bases match TRBD1. The CDR3 spans 14 residues. Germline CDR1 SGDLS, CDR2 YYNGEE. After removal of 3 bases from V and 5 bases from J, the junction contained 5 bases not matched to a gene. CDR3 loop: CASSDGDRVTEAFF. CDR3 nucleotide sequence: TGTGCCAGCAGCGATGGGGACAGGGTGACTGAAGCTTTCTTT.

The chain links TRBV29-1 to TRBJ1-1, with D possibly being TRBD1 (6 bases). The CDR3 is made up of 12 amino acids. Germline V gene data show CDR1 as SQVTM and CDR2 as ANQGSEA. V was trimmed by 6 bases and J by 3 bases, leaving 11 bases between them. For the CDR3, the DNA is TGCAGCGTCGGACAGACAGACACTGAAGCTTTCTTT. It encodes CSVGQTDTEAFF.

J is TRBJ2-1 and V is TRBV5-8; TRBD2 is a possible D gene (6 bases). The V gene's germline CDR1 is SGHTS and CDR2 YDEGEE. The CDR3 loop spans 16 amino acids. The V end lost 1 base, the J end lost 10 bases, and 21 bases lay between the germline ends. CDR3 loop: CASSLRLGRGGYEQFF. Written as DNA, the CDR3 is TGTGCCAGCAGCTTGCGGTTAGGGCGGGGTGGATACGAGCAGTTCTTC.

The genes are TRBV5-1 and TRBJ1-1, with a tentative D call TRBD1 (5 bases). V lost 2 bases to trimming and J lost 2 bases, with 19 bases between them. Germline-derived CDR1 and CDR2 are SGHRS and YFSETQ. The CDR3 is made up of 17 amino acids. This CDR3 is CASSFATGGTVNTEAFF. In nucleotides, the CDR3 is TGCGCCAGCAGCTTTGCGACGGGAGGGACGGTAAACACTGAAGCTTTCTTT. The whole variable domain, remainder taken from reference TRBV5-1 and TRBJ1-1, is KAGVTQTPRYLIKTRGQQVTLSCSPISGHRSVSWYQQTPGQGLQFLFEYFSETQRNKGNFPGRFSGRQFSNSRSEMNVSTLELGDSALYLCASSFATGGTVNTEAFFGQGTRLTVV.